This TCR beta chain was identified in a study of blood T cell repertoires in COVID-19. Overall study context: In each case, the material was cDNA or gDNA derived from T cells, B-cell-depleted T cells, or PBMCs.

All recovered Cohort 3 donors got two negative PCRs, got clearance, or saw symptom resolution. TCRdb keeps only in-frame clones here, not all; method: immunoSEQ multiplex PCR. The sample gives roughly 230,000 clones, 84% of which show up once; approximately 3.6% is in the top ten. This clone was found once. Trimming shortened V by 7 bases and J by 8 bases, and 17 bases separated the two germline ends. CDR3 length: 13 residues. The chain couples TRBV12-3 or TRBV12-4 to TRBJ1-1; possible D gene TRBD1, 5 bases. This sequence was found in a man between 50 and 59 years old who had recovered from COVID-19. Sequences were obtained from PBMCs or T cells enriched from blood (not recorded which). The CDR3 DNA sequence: TGTGCCAGCACCTCAGTGGGGCAAGGCGAAGCTTTCTTT. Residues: CASTSVGQGEAFF.